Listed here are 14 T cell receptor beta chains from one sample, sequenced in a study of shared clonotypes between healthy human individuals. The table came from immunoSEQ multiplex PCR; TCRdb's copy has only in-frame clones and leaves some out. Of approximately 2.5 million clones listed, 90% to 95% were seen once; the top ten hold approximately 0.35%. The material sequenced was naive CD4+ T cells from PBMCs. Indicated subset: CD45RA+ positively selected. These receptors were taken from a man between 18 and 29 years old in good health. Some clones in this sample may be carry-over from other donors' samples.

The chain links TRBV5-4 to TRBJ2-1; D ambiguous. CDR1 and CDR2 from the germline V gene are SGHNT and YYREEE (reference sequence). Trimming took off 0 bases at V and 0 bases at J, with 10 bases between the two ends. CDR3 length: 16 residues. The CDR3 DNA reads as TGTGCCAGCAGCTTGGAAGGCGGAGACTCCTACAATGAGCAGTTCTTC. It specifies CASSLEGGDSYNEQFF. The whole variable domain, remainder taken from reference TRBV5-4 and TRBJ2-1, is ETGVTQSPTHLIKTRGQQVTLRCSSQSGHNTVSWYQQALGQGPQFIFQYYREEENGRGNFPPRFSGLQFPNYSSELNVNALELDDSALYLCASSLEGGDSYNEQFFGPGTRLTVL.

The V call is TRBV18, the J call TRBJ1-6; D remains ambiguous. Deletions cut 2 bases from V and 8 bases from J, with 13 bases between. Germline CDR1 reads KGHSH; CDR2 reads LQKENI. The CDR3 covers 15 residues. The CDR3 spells CASSPGPNWDSPLHF. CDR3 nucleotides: TGTGCCAGCTCACCAGGACCGAACTGGGATTCACCCCTCCACTTT.

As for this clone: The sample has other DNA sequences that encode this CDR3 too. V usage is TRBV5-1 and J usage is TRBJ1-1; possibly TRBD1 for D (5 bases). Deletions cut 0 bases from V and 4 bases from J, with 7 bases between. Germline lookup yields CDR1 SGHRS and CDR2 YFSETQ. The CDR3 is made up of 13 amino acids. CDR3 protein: CASSLGGITEAFF. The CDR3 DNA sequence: TGCGCCAGCAGCTTGGGGGGGATCACTGAAGCTTTCTTT.

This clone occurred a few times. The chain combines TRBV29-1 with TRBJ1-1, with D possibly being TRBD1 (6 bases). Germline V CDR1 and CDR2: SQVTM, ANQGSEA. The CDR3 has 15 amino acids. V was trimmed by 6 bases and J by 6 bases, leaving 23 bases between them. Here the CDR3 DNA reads TGCAGCGTCCGCCTGGGGGGGCGGTCTTTCGCTGAAGCTTTCTTT. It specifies CSVRLGGRSFAEAFF. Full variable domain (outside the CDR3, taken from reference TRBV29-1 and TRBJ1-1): SAVISQKPSRDICQRGTSLTIQCQVDSQVTMMFWYRQQPGQSLTLIATANQGSEATYESGFVIDKFPISRPNLTFSTLTVSNMSPEDSSIYLCSVRLGGRSFAEAFFGQGTRLTVV.

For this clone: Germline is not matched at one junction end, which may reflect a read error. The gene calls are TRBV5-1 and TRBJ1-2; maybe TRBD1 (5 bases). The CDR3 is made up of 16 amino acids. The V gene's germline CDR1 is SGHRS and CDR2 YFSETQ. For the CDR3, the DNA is TGCGCCAGCACCTTGGGGTTTCTGGGGACGGACTATGGCTACACCTTC. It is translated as CASTLGFLGTDYGYTF.

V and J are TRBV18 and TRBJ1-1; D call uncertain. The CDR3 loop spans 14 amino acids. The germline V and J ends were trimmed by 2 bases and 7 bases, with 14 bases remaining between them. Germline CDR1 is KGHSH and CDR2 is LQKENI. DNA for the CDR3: TGTGCCAGCTCACCAATACCCGGGGAAGTTGAAGCTTTCTTT. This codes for CASSPIPGEVEAFF.

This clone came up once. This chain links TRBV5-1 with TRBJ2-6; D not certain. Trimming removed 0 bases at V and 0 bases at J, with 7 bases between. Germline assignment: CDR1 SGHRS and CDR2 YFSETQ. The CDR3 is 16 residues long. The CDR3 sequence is CASSLGDISGANVLTF. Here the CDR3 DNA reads TGCGCCAGCAGCTTGGGTGATATCTCTGGGGCCAACGTCCTGACTTTC.

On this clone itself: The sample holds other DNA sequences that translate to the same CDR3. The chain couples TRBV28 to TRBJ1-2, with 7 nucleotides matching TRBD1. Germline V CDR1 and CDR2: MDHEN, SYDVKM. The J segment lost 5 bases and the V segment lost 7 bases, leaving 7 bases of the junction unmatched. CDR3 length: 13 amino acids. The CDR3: CASTQGGGYGYTF. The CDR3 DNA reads TGTGCCAGCACCCAGGGGGGGGGTTATGGCTACACCTTC.

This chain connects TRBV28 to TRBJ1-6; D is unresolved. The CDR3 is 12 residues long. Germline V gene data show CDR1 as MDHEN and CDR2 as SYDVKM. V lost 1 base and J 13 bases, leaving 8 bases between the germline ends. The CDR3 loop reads CASSLYLMPLHF. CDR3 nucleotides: TGTGCCAGCAGTTTATACTTAATGCCCCTCCACTTT.

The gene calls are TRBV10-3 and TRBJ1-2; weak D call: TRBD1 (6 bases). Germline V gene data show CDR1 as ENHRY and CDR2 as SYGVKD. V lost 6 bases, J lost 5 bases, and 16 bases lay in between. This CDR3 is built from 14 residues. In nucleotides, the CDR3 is TGTGCCATCAGCCGTTCGGGGGGCTGGTATGGCTACACCTTC. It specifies CAISRSGGWYGYTF.

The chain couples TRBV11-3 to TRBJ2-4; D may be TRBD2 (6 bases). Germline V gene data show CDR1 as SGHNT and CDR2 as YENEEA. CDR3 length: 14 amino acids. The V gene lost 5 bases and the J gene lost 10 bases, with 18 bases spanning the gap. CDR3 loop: CASSQTTSAGIQYF. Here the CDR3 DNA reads TGTGCCAGCAGCCAAACGACCTCGGCGGGGATTCAGTACTTC.

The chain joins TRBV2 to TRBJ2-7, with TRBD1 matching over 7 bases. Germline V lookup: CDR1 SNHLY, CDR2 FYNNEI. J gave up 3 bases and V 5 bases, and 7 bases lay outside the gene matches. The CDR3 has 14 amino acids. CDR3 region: CASSTSGTVYEQYF. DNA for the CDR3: TGTGCCAGCAGTACTTCCGGGACAGTCTACGAGCAGTACTTC.

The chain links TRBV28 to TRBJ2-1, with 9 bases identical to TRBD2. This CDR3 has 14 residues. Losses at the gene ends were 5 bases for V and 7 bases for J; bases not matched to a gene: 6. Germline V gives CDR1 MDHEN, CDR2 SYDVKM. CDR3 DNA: TGTGCCAGCAGTCTTAGCGGGAGTAGGAATGAGCAGTTCTTC. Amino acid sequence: CASSLSGSRNEQFF. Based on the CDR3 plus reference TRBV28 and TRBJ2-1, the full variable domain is DVKVTQSSRYLVKRTGEKVFLECVQDMDHENMFWYRQDPGLGLRLIYFSYDVKMKEKGDIPEGYSVSREKKERFSLILESASTNQTSMYLCASSLSGSRNEQFFGPGTRLTVL.

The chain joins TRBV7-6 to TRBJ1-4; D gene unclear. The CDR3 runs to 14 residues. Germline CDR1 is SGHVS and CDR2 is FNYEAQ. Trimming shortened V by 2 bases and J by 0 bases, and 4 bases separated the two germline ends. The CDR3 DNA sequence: TGTGCCAGCAGCTTAACCGCAACTAATGAAAAACTGTTTTTT. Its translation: CASSLTATNEKLFF.